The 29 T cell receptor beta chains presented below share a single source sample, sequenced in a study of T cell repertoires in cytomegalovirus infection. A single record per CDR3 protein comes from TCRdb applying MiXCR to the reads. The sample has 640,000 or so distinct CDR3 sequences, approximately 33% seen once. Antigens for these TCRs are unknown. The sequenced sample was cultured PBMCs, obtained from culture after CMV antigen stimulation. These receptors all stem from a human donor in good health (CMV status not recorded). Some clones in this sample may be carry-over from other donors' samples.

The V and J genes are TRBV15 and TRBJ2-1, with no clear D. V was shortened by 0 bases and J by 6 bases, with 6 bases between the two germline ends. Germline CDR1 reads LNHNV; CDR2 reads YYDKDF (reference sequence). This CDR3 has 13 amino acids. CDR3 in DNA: TGTGCCACCAGCAGAGATCTTGGCAATGAGCAGTTCTTC. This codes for CATSRDLGNEQFF.

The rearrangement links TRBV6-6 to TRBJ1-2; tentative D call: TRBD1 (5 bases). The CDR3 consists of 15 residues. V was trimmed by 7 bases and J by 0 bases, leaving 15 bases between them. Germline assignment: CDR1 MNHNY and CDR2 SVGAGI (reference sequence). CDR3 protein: CASTNGDGPNYGYTF. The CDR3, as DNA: TGTGCCAGCACCAACGGGGACGGCCCTAACTATGGCTACACCTTC.

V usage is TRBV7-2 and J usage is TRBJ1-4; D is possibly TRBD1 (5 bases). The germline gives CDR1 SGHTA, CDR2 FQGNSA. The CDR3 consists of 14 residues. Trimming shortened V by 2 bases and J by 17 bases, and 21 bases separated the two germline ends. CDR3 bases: TGTGCCAGCAGCTTAAGGCAGGGTGAGACTGGTGTATTTTTT. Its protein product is CASSLRQGETGVFF.

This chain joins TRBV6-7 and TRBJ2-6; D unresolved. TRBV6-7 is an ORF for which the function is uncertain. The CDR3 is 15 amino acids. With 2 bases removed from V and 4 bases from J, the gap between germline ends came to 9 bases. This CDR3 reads CASSYRRMGANVLTF. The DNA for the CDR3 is TGTGCCAGCAGTTACAGGAGAATGGGGGCCAACGTCCTGACTTTC.

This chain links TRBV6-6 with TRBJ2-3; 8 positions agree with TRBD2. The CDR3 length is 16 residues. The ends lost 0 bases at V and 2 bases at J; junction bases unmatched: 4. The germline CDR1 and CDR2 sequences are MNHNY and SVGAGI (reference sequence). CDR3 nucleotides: TGTGCCAGCAGTTACTCCAGCGGGAGTCACACAGATACGCAGTATTTT. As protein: CASSYSSGSHTDTQYF.

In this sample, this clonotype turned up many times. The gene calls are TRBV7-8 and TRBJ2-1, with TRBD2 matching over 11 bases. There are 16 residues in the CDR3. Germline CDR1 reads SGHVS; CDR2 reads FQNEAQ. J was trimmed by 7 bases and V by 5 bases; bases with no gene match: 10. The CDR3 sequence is CASSVPLAGVGNEQFF. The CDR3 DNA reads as TGTGCCAGCAGCGTCCCACTAGCGGGAGTAGGAAATGAGCAGTTCTTC.

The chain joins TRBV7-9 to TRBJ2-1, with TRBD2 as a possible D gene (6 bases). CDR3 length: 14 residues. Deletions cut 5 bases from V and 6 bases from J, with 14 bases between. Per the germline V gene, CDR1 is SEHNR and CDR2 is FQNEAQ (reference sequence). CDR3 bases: TGTGCCAGCAGCCGCGGGGACTCGATCAATGAGCAGTTCTTC. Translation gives CASSRGDSINEQFF.

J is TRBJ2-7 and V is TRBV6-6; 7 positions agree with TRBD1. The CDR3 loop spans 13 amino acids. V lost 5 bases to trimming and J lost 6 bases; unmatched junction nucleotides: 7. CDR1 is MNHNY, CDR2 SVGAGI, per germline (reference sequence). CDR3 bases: TGTGCCAGCAGTCTCGAGACAGGGAGCGAGCAGTACTTC. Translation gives CASSLETGSEQYF.

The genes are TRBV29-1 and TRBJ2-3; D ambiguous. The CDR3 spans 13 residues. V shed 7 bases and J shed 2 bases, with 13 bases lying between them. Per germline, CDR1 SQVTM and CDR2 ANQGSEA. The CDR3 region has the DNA TGCAGCGGGTGGGTGGTGGCCACAGATACGCAGTATTTT. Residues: CSGWVVATDTQYF.

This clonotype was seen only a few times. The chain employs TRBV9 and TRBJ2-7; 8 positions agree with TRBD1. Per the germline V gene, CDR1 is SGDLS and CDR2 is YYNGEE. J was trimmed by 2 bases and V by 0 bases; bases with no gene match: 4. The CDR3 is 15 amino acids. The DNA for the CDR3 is TGTGCCAGCAGCGTAGTAGCGACAGGGGCCTACGAGCAGTACTTC. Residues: CASSVVATGAYEQYF.

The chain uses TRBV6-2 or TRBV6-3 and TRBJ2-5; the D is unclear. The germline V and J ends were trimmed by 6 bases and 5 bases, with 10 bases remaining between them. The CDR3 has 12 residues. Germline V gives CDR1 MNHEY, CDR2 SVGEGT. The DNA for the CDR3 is TGTGCCAGCAGCCCCACTTGGGAGACCCAGTACTTC. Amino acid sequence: CASSPTWETQYF.

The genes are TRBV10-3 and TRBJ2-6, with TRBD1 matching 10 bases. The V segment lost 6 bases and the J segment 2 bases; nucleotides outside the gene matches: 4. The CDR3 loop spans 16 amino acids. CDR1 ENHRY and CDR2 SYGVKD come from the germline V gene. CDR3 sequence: CAIRGQGGAGANVLTF. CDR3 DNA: TGTGCCATCAGAGGACAGGGGGGTGCTGGGGCCAACGTCCTGACTTTC.

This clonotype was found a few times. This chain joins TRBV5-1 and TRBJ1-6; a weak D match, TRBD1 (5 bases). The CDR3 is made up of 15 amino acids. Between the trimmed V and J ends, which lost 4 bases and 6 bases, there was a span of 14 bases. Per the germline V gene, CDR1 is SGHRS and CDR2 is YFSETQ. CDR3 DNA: TGCGCCAGCAGCACCCAGGGTGTGGGTAATTCACCCCTCCACTTT. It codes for CASSTQGVGNSPLHF. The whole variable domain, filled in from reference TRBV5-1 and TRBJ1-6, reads KAGVTQTPRYLIKTRGQQVTLSCSPISGHRSVSWYQQTPGQGLQFLFEYFSETQRNKGNFPGRFSGRQFSNSRSEMNVSTLELGDSALYLCASSTQGVGNSPLHFGNGTRLTVT.

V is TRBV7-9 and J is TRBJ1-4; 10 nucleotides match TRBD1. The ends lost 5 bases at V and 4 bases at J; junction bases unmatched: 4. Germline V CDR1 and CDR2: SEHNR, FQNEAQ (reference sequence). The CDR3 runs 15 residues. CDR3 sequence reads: CASSLGTGDNEKLFF. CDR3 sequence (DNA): TGTGCCAGCAGCCTCGGGACAGGGGATAATGAAAAACTGTTTTTT. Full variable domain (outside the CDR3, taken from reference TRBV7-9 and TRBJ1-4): DTGVSQNPRHKITKRGQNVTFRCDPISEHNRLYWYRQTLGQGPEFLTYFQNEAQLEKSRLLSDRFSAERPKGSFSTLEIQRTEQGDSAMYLCASSLGTGDNEKLFFGSGTQLSVL.

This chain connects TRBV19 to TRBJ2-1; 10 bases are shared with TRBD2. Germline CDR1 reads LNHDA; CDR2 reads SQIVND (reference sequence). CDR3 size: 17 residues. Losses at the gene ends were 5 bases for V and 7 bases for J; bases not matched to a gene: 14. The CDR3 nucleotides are TGTGCCAGTAGTCCCCTAATCCTAGCGGGAGAGGAAAATGAGCAGTTCTTC. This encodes CASSPLILAGEENEQFF. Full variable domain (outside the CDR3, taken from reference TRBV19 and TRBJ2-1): DGGITQSPKYLFRKEGQNVTLSCEQNLNHDAMYWYRQDPGQGLRLIYYSQIVNDFQKGDIAEGYSVSREKKESFPLTVTSAQKNPTAFYLCASSPLILAGEENEQFFGPGTRLTVL.

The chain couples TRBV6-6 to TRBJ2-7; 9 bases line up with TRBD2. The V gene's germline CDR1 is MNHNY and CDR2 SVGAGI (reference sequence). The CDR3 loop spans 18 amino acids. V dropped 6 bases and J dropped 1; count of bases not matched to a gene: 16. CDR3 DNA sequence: TGTGCCAGCAGCCGGACAGCCTCCGGGACTAGCTTTTCCTACGAGCAGTACTTC. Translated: CASSRTASGTSFSYEQYF.

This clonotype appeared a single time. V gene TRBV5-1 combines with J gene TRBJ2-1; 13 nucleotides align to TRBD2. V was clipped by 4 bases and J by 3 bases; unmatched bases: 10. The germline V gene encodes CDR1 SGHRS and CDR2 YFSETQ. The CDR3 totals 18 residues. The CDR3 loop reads CASSPGLAGLLGYNEQFF. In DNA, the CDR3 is TGCGCCAGCAGCCCGGGACTAGCGGGACTTCTAGGCTACAATGAGCAGTTCTTC.

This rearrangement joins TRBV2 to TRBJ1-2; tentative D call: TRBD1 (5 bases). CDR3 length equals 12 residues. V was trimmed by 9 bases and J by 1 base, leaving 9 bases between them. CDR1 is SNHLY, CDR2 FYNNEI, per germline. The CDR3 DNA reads TGTGCCAGGGGAGGGGATAACTATGGCTACACCTTC. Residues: CARGGDNYGYTF.

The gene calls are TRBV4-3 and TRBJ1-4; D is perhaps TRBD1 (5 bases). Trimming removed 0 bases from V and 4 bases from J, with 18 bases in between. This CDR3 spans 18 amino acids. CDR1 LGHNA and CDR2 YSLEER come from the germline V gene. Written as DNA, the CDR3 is TGCGCCAGCAGCCAAGAGGGAGGGGCCTCGATCTTTAATGAAAAACTGTTTTTT. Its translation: CASSQEGGASIFNEKLFF.

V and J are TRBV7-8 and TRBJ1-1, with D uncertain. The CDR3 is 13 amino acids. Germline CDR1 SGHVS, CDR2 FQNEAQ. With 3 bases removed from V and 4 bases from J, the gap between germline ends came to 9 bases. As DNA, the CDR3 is TGTGCCAGCAGCTTGGGCCCCAGCACTGAAGCTTTCTTT. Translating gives CASSLGPSTEAFF.

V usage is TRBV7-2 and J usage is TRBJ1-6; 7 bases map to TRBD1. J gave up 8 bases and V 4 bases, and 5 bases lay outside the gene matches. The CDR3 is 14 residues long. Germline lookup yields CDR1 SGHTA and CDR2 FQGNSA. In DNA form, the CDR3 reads TGTGCCAGCAGCTCCAGGGGGGATCATTCACCCCTCCACTTT. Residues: CASSSRGDHSPLHF.

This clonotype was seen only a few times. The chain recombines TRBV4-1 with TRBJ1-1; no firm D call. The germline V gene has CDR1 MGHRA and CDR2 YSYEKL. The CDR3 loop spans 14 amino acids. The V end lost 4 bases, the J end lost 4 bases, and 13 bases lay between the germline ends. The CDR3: CASSRKDGSTEAFF. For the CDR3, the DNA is TGCGCCAGCAGCCGGAAGGATGGGAGCACTGAAGCTTTCTTT.

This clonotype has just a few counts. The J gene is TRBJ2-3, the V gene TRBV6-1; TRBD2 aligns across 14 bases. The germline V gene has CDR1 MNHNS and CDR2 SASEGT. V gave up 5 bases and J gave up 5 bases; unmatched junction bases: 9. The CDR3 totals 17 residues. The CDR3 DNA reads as TGTGCCAGCAGTCAACGGACTAGCGGGAGGATGAGAGATACGCAGTATTTT. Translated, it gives CASSQRTSGRMRDTQYF.

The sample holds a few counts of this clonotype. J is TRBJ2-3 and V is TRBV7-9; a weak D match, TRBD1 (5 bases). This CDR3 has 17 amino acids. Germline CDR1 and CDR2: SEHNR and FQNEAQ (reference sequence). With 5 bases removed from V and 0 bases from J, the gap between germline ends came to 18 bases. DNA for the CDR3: TGTGCCAGCAGCCCCCTAAGGGGCCCAGCTAGCACAGATACGCAGTATTTT. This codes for CASSPLRGPASTDTQYF.

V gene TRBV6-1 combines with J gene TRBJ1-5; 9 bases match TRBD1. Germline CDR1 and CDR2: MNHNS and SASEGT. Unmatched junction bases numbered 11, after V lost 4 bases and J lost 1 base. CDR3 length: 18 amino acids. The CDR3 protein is CASSVGQGSFRSNQPQHF. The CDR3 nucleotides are TGTGCCAGCAGTGTGGGACAGGGAAGTTTTAGAAGCAATCAGCCCCAGCATTTT.

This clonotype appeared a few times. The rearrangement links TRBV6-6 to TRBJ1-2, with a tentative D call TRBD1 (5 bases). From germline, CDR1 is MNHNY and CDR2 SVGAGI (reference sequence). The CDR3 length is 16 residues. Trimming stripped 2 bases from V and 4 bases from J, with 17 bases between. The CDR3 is CASSYDPGGFSYGYTF. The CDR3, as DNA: TGTGCCAGCAGTTACGATCCGGGGGGTTTCAGCTATGGCTACACCTTC.

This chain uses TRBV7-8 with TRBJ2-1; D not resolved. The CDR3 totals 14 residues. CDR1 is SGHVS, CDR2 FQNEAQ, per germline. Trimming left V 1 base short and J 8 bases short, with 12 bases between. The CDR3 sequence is CASSLVQSRDEQFF. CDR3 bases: TGTGCCAGCAGCTTAGTTCAGTCTAGGGATGAGCAGTTCTTC.

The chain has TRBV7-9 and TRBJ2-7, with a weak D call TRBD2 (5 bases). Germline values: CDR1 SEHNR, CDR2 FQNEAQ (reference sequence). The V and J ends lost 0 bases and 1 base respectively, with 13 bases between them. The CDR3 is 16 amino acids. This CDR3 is CASSLARAEGSYEQYF. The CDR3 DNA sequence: TGTGCCAGCAGCTTAGCGAGGGCTGAGGGTTCCTACGAGCAGTACTTC.

CDR3 sequence reads: CASSQVGGGEETQYF. For the CDR3, the DNA is TGTGCCAGCAGCCAAGTAGGTGGGGGCGAAGAGACCCAGTACTTC. V and J are TRBV7-6 and TRBJ2-5; D possibly corresponds to TRBD1 (6 bases). The CDR3 runs 15 residues. V was trimmed by 5 bases and J by 3 bases, leaving 16 bases between them. Germline loops: CDR1 SGHVS, CDR2 FNYEAQ.